The 22 T cell receptor beta chains below were found in one sample sequenced in a study of blood T cell repertoires in COVID-19. Some clones are missing from TCRdb's copy, which holds only in-frame ones; the method was immunoSEQ multiplex PCR. The sample consists of roughly 250,000 clones, about nine tenths of them appearing once. Sequences were obtained from peripheral blood. The receptors derive from a man aged 35-49 years who had recovered from COVID-19.

The chain links TRBV5-1 to TRBJ2-5; tentatively, D is TRBD1 (6 bases). Germline V lookup: CDR1 SGHRS, CDR2 YFSETQ. V was pared by 2 bases and J by 1 base, with 12 bases between. This CDR3 region has 15 residues. CDR3 amino acids: CASSFPLDSQETQYF. CDR3 bases: TGCGCCAGCAGCTTTCCCCTGGACAGCCAAGAGACCCAGTACTTC.

V usage is TRBV10-2 and J usage is TRBJ2-1; tentative D call: TRBD1 (6 bases). V was pared by 3 bases and J by 13 bases, with 19 bases between. This CDR3 spans 14 amino acids. Germline V gives CDR1 WSHSY, CDR2 SAAADI. The CDR3 loop is CASSESGGLTGQFF. The CDR3 DNA sequence: TGCGCCAGCAGTGAAAGTGGGGGCCTCACGGGACAGTTCTTC.

This clone is a singleton in its sample. The chain has TRBV2 and TRBJ2-2; the match to TRBD2 covers 10 bases. J gave up 5 bases and V 2 bases, and 5 bases lay outside the gene matches. The CDR3 totals 16 residues. Germline V gene sequence: CDR1 SNHLY, CDR2 FYNNEI. DNA of the CDR3: TGTGCCAGCAGTGAAACGCTAGCGGGGGTTACCGGGGAGCTGTTTTTT. This translates into CASSETLAGVTGELFF.

This clone came up a few times. This chain joins TRBV20-1 and TRBJ1-6; 7 bases line up with TRBD1. Germline loops: CDR1 DFQATT, CDR2 SNEGSKA (reference sequence). The CDR3 covers 15 residues. With V trimmed by 6 bases and J by 7 bases, 12 bases remained unmatched. The CDR3 protein is CSASPYQGENSPLHF. The CDR3 DNA follows: TGCAGTGCAAGTCCCTACCAGGGGGAGAATTCACCCCTCCACTTT.

This sequence joins TRBV20-1 and TRBJ2-1; TRBD2 is a possible D gene (5 bases). V lost 3 bases and J lost 15, with 18 bases in between. Germline V gene lookup returns CDR1 DFQATT and CDR2 SNEGSKA (reference sequence). CDR3 size: 12 residues. CDR3 protein: CSASEPGTSPFF. CDR3 DNA sequence: TGCAGTGCTAGTGAGCCGGGCACTAGTCCGTTCTTC.

CDR3 sequence reads: CASSPPGTGRHNEQFF. The CDR3 DNA follows: TGTGCCAGCAGCCCACCCGGGACAGGGAGGCACAATGAGCAGTTCTTC. The chain couples TRBV3-1 (or the pseudogene TRBV3-2) to TRBJ2-1; TRBD1 matches at 9 bases. Germline loops: CDR1 LGHDT, CDR2 YNNKEL (reference sequence). The junction had 9 bases not matched to a gene; V was cut back by 4 bases and J by 5 bases. This CDR3 has 16 residues.

The chain uses TRBV2 and TRBJ2-1, with D possibly matching TRBD2 (5 bases). Germline V lookup: CDR1 SNHLY, CDR2 FYNNEI. V was trimmed by 7 bases and J by 10 bases, leaving 20 bases between them. This CDR3 has 14 residues. The CDR3 protein is CASTLRRTLKEQFF. In DNA form, the CDR3 reads TGTGCCAGCACTCTACGAAGGACTCTAAAAGAGCAGTTCTTC.

This clone was picked up a small number of times. The rearrangement joins TRBV9 to TRBJ1-2; D not resolved. Germline CDR1 and CDR2: SGDLS and YYNGEE. The ends were cut back, 2 bases at V and 8 bases at J, with 13 bases in the middle. This CDR3 has 13 amino acids. The CDR3 region is CASSVDNGYGYTF. The CDR3 DNA sequence: TGTGCCAGCAGCGTCGACAATGGCTACGGCTACACCTTC.

The V and J genes are TRBV7-2 and TRBJ1-5; D is perhaps TRBD1 (6 bases). This CDR3 spans 15 amino acids. The germline V and J ends were trimmed by 6 bases and 5 bases, with 17 bases remaining between them. Germline CDR1 reads SGHTA; CDR2 reads FQGNSA. The CDR3 DNA reads TGTGCCAGCAGTCCAGGTGGGGGCACCTATCAGCCCCAGCATTTT. Amino acids: CASSPGGGTYQPQHF.

This clone was observed a few times. The chain joins TRBV6-5 to TRBJ1-2; 9 positions agree with TRBD1. J lost 7 bases, V lost 11 bases, and 17 bases had no gene match. CDR1 MNHEY and CDR2 SVGAGI come from the germline V gene. CDR3 length equals 15 residues. CDR3 residues: CAGRDRAIPFPGYTF. For the CDR3, the DNA is TGTGCCGGCCGGGACAGGGCTATTCCTTTCCCTGGCTACACCTTC.

This clone appeared once. V gene TRBV12-3 or TRBV12-4 combines with J gene TRBJ1-2; D not certain. This CDR3 is 12 amino acids long. The germline V and J ends were trimmed by 6 bases and 8 bases, with 13 bases remaining between them. The CDR3 region is CASRRIPMGYTF. Here the CDR3 DNA reads TGTGCCAGCAGGAGAATCCCTATGGGCTACACCTTC.

This chain connects TRBV6-5 to TRBJ1-2; 7 bases are a match to TRBD1. CDR1 is MNHEY and CDR2 is SVGAGI in the germline V gene. The CDR3 contains 12 residues. J lost 8 bases, V lost 6 bases, and 6 bases had no gene match. The CDR3 here is CASRHDRAGYTF. The CDR3 DNA is TGTGCCAGCAGGCACGACAGGGCAGGCTACACCTTC.

The chain uses TRBV27 and TRBJ2-7; TRBD1 matches 7 bases. Germline CDR1 and CDR2: MNHEY and SMNVEV (reference sequence). V lost 7 bases, J lost 13 bases, and 19 bases stayed unmatched. This CDR3 spans 14 amino acids. The DNA of the CDR3 is TGTGCCAGCACCTCCACAGGGGCAAAACGCTTGGAATACTTC. It yields the protein CASTSTGAKRLEYF.

The chain couples TRBV9 to TRBJ2-3; 10 positions agree with TRBD2. CDR3 length equals 17 residues. CDR1 and CDR2 (germline): SGDLS, YYNGEE. Losses at the gene ends were 3 bases for V and 0 bases for J; bases not matched to a gene: 7. CDR3 sequence: CASSGGTSGVSTDTQYF. CDR3 DNA sequence: TGTGCCAGCAGCGGGGGAACTAGCGGGGTTAGCACAGATACGCAGTATTTT.

This clone came up once. The V call is TRBV14, the J call TRBJ2-7; 9 positions agree with TRBD1. Per the germline V gene, CDR1 is SGHDN and CDR2 is FVKESK. This CDR3 has 16 residues. Trimming at V came to 4 bases and at J to 3 bases, leaving 10 bases not matched to a gene. The CDR3 protein is CASSPLWTGASYEQYF. In DNA, the CDR3 is TGTGCCAGCAGCCCCCTTTGGACAGGGGCAAGCTACGAGCAGTACTTC.

This chain links TRBV5-1 with TRBJ2-1, with 8 nucleotides matching TRBD1. Germline values: CDR1 SGHRS, CDR2 YFSETQ. After removal of 1 base from V and 8 bases from J, the junction contained 8 bases not matched to a gene. The CDR3 runs 15 residues. This CDR3 is CASSLIRQGAYEQFF. The CDR3 DNA is TGCGCCAGCAGCTTGATCAGGCAGGGGGCCTATGAGCAGTTCTTC.

CDR3 sequence (DNA): TGCGCCAGCAGGCCAGCGGGCACCGGGGAGCTGTTTTTT. This translates into CASRPAGTGELFF. The gene calls are TRBV5-1 and TRBJ2-2; D might be TRBD2 (6 bases). The V gene's germline CDR1 is SGHRS and CDR2 YFSETQ. CDR3 length: 13 amino acids. Deletions cut 5 bases from V and 4 bases from J, with 9 bases between.

V gene TRBV5-5 combines with J gene TRBJ2-1; D is possibly TRBD2 (5 bases). CDR1 SGHKS and CDR2 YYEKEE come from the germline V gene (reference sequence). The CDR3 runs 13 residues. Trimming stripped 0 bases from V and 9 bases from J, with 10 bases between. DNA of the CDR3: TGTGCCAGCAGCTTGGGCGGAGCGGTTGAGCAGTTCTTC. It encodes CASSLGGAVEQFF.

The V call is TRBV6-5, the J call TRBJ1-2; D possibly corresponds to TRBD1 (5 bases). Germline CDR1 is MNHEY and CDR2 is SVGAGI. Trimming cost V 5 bases and J 2 bases, with 12 bases left between them. The CDR3 runs 14 residues. CDR3 nucleotides: TGTGCCAGCAGTCACGGGACTACGAACTATGGCTACACCTTC. It translates to CASSHGTTNYGYTF.

J is TRBJ2-1 and V is TRBV19, with 15 nucleotides matching TRBD2. The V gene end was trimmed by 6 bases and the J gene end by 2 bases; junction bases not matched to a gene: 11. This CDR3 spans 19 amino acids. Germline CDR1 and CDR2: LNHDA and SQIVND (reference sequence). The CDR3 sequence is CASRESTGLAGGTYNEQFF. CDR3 sequence (DNA): TGTGCCAGTAGAGAGTCTACGGGACTAGCGGGGGGTACCTACAATGAGCAGTTCTTC.

This clone has a single count. The chain uses TRBV15 and TRBJ2-7; 9 nucleotides align to TRBD1. Germline values: CDR1 LNHNV, CDR2 YYDKDF (reference sequence). The V and J ends lost 0 bases and 3 bases, in that order; junction bases with no gene match: 0. This CDR3 has 14 amino acids. The CDR3 DNA reads TGTGCCACCAGCAGAGAGACAGGGGGCTACGAGCAGTACTTC. Protein product: CATSRETGGYEQYF.

The J gene is TRBJ1-5, the V gene TRBV2; no firm D call. CDR3 length equals 16 residues. Germline assignment: CDR1 SNHLY and CDR2 FYNNEI. V lost 0 bases and J lost 8, with 17 bases in between. The CDR3 region is CASSEARVSGVKPQHF. The CDR3, as DNA: TGTGCCAGCAGTGAAGCGCGGGTCTCGGGAGTTAAGCCCCAGCATTTT.